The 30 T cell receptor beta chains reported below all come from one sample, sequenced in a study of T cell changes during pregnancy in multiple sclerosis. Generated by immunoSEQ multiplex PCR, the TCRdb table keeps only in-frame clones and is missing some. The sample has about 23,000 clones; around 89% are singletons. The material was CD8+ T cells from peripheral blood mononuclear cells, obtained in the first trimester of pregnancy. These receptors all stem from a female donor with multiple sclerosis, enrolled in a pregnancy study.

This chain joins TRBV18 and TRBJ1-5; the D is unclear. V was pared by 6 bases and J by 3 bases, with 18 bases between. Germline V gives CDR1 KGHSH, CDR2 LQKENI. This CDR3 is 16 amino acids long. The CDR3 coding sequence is TGTGCCAGCTCGCCGACCCAAGCGGCTTACAATCAGCCCCAGCATTTT. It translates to CASSPTQAAYNQPQHF.

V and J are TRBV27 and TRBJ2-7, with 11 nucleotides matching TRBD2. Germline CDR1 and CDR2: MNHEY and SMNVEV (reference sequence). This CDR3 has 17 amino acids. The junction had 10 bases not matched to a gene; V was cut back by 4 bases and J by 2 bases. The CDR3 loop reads CASSSRETSGTAYEQYF. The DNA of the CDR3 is TGTGCCAGCAGTTCGAGAGAGACTAGCGGGACAGCCTACGAGCAGTACTTC.

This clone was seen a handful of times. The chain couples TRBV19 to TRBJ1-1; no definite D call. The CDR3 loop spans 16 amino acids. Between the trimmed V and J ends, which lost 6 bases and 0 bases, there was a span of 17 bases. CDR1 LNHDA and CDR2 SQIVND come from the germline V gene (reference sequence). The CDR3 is CASRTDNIGVNTEAFF. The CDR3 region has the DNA TGTGCCAGTAGAACCGACAATATCGGGGTGAACACTGAAGCTTTCTTT.

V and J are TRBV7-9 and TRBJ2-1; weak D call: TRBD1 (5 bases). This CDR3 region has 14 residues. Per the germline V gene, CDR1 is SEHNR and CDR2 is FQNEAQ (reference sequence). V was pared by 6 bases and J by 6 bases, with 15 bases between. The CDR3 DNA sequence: TGTGCCAGCAGGTCCGGCAGGGTGCGCAATGAGCAGTTCTTC. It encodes CASRSGRVRNEQFF.

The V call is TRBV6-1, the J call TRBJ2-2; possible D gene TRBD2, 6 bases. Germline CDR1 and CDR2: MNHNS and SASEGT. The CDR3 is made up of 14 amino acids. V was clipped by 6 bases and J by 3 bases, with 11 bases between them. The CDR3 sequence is CASRVGDYTGELFF. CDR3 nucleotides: TGTGCCAGCAGGGTAGGGGACTACACCGGGGAGCTGTTTTTT.

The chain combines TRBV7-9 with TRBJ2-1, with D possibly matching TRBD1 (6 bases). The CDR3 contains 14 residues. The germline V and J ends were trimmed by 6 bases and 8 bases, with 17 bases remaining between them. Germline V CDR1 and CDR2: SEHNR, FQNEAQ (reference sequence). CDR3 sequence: CASRHPDRFYEQFF. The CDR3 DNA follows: TGTGCCAGCAGACATCCCGACAGGTTTTATGAGCAGTTCTTC.

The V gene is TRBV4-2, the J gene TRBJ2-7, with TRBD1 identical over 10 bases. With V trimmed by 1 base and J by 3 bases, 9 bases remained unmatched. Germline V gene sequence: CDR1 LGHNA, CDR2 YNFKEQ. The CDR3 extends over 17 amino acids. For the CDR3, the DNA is TGTGCCAGCAGCCAAGTAAACCGGGACAGGGGCATCTACGAGCAGTACTTC. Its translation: CASSQVNRDRGIYEQYF.

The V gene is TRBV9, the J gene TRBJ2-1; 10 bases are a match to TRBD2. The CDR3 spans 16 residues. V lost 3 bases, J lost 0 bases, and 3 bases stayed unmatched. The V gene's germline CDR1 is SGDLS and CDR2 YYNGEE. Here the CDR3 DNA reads TGTGCCAGCAGCGCTTCTAGCGGGAGCTCCTACAATGAGCAGTTCTTC. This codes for CASSASSGSSYNEQFF.

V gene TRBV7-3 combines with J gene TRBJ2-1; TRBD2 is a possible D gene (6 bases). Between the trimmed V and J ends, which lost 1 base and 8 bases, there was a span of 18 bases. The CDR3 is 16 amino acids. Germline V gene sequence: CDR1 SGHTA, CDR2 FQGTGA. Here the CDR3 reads CASSLSPRELADEQFF. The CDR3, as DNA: TGTGCCAGCAGCTTAAGCCCCCGGGAGCTAGCCGATGAGCAGTTCTTC.

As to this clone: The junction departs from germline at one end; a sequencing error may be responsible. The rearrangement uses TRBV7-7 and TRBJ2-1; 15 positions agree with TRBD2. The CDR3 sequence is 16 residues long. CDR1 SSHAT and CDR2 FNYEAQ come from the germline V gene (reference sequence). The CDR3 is CASTPLGTSGRSEQFF. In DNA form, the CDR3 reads TGTGCTAGCACCCCGCTGGGGACTAGCGGGAGGTCAGAGCAGTTCTTC.

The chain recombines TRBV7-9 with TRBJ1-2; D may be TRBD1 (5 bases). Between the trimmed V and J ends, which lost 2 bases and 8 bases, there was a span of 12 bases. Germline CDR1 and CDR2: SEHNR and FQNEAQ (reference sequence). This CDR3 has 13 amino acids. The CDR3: CASSLSGTLGYTF. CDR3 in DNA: TGTGCCAGCAGCTTATCGGGGACTCTCGGCTACACCTTC. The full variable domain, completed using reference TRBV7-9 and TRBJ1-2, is DTGVSQNPRHKITKRGQNVTFRCDPISEHNRLYWYRQTLGQGPEFLTYFQNEAQLEKSRLLSDRFSAERPKGSFSTLEIQRTEQGDSAMYLCASSLSGTLGYTFGSGTRLTVV.

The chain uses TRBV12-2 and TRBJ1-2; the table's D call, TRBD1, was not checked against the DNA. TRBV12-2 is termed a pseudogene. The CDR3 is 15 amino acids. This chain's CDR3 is CASRDLLRDSYGYTF. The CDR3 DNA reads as TGTGCAAGTCGCGACCTTCTCCGGGACAGCTATGGCTACACCTTC.

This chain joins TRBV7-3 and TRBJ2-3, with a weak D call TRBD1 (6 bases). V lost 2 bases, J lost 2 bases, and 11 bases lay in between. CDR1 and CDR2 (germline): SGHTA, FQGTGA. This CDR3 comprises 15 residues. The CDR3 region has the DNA TGTGCCAGCAGCTTAGGGGGACACGACACAGATACGCAGTATTTT. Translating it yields CASSLGGHDTDTQYF.

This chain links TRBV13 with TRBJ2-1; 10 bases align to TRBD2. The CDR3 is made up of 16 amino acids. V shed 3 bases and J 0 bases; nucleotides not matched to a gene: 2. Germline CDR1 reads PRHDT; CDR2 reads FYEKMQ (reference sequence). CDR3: CASSFPSGSSYNEQFF. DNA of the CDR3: TGTGCCAGCAGCTTCCCTAGCGGGAGCTCCTACAATGAGCAGTTCTTC.

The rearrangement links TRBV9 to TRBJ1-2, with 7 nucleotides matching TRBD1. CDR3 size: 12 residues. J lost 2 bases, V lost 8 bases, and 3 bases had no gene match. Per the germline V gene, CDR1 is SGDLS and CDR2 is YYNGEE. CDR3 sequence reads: CASKTGNYGYTF. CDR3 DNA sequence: TGTGCCAGTAAGACAGGGAACTATGGCTACACCTTC. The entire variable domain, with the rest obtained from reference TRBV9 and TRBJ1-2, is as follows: DSGVTQTPKHLITATGQRVTLRCSPRSGDLSVYWYQQSLDQGLQFLIQYYNGEERAKGNILERFSAQQFPDLHSELNLSSLELGDSALYFCASKTGNYGYTFGSGTRLTVV.

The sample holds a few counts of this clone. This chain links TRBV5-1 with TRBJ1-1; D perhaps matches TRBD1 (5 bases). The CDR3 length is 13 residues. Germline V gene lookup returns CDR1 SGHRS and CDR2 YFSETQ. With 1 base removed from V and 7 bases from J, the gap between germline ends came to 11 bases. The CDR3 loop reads CASSLQSGDEAFF. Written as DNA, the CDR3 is TGCGCCAGCAGCTTGCAATCGGGGGATGAAGCTTTCTTT.

As DNA, the CDR3 is TGTGCCAGCATCCACATCGGCGGCTCAAGGAGAGAGCAGTACTTC. This encodes CASIHIGGSRREQYF. This rearrangement joins TRBV11-3 to TRBJ2-7; no definite D call. The germline V gene encodes CDR1 SGHNT and CDR2 YENEEA. The CDR3 loop spans 15 amino acids. V dropped 7 bases and J dropped 7 bases, with 23 bases sitting between them.

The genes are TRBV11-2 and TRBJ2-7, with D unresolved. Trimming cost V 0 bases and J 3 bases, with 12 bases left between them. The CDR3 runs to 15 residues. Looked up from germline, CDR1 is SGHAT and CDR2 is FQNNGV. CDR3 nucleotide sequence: TGTGCCAGCAGCTTAGAAGCAGGTTGGATCTACGAGCAGTACTTC. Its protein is CASSLEAGWIYEQYF.

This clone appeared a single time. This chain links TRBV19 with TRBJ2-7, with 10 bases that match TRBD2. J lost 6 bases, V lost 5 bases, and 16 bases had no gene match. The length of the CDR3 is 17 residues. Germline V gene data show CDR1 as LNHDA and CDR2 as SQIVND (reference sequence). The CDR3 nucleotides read TGTGCCAGTAGTGGCTTCGGGAAAACTAGCGGGATTTCCGAGCAGTACTTC. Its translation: CASSGFGKTSGISEQYF.

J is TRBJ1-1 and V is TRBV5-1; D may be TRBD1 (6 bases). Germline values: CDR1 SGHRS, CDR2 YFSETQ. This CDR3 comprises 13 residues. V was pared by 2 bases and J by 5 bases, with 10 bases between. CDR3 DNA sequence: TGCGCCAGCAGCTTACAGGGTGGGACTGAAGCTTTCTTT. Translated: CASSLQGGTEAFF.

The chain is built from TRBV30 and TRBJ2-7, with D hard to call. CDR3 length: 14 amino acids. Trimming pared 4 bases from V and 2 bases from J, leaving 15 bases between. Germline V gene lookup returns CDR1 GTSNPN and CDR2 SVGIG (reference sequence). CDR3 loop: CAWITTEAPYEQYF. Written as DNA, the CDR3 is TGTGCCTGGATTACCACAGAAGCTCCCTACGAGCAGTACTTC.

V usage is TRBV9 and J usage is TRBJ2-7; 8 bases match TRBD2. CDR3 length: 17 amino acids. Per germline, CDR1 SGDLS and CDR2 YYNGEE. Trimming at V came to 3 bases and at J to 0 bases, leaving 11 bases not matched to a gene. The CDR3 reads CASSATVGLGSSYEQYF. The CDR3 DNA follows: TGTGCCAGCAGCGCAACCGTGGGACTAGGGAGCTCCTACGAGCAGTACTTC.

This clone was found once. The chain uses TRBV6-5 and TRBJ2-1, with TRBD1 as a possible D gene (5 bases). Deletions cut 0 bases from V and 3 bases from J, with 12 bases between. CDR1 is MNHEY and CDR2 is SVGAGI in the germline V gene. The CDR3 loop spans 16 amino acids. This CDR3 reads CASSYSYGAVYNEQFF. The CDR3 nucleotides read TGTGCCAGCAGTTACTCGTATGGGGCAGTCTACAATGAGCAGTTCTTC.

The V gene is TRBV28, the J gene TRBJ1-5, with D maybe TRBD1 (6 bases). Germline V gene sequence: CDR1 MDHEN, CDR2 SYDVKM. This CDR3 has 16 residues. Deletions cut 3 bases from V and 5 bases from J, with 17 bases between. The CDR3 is CASSFGTSRPHQPQHF. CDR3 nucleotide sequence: TGTGCCAGCAGTTTTGGGACATCTAGACCCCATCAGCCCCAGCATTTT.

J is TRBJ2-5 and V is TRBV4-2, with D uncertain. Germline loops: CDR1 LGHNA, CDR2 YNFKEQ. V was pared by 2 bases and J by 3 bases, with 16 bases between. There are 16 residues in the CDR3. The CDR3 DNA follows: TGTGCCAGCAGCCAATGGTCCGGCGGAGCCGAAGAGACCCAGTACTTC. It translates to CASSQWSGGAEETQYF.

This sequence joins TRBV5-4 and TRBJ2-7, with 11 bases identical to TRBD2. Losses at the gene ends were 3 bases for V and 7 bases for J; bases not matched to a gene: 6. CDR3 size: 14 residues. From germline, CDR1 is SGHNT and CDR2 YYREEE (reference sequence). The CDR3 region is CASSSGLAEGEQYF. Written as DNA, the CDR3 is TGTGCCAGCAGCTCGGGACTAGCGGAGGGGGAGCAGTACTTC. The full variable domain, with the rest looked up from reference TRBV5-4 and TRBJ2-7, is ETGVTQSPTHLIKTRGQQVTLRCSSQSGHNTVSWYQQALGQGPQFIFQYYREEENGRGNFPPRFSGLQFPNYSSELNVNALELDDSALYLCASSSGLAEGEQYFGPGTRLTVT.

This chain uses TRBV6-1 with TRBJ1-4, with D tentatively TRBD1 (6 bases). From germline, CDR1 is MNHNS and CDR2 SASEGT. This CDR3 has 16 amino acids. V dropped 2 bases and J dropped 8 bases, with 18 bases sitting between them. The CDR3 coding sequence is TGTGCCAGCAGTGAAAGTGGGGGCGCGGGTTGGGAAAAACTGTTTTTT. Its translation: CASSESGGAGWEKLFF.

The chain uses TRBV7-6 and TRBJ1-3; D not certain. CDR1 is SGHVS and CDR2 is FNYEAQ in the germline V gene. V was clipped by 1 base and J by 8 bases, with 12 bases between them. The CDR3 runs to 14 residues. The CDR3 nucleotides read TGTGCCAGCAGCTTAGAGGCCAGGCAGGACACCATATATTTT. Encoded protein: CASSLEARQDTIYF.

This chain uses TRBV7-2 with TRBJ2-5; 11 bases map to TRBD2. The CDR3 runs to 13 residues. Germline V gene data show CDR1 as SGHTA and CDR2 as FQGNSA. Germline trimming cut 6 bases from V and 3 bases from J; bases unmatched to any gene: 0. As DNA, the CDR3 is TGTGCCAGCAGGGGACTAGCGGAAGAGACCCAGTACTTC. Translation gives CASRGLAEETQYF. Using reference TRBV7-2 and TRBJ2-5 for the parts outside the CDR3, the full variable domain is GAGVSQSPSNKVTEKGKDVELRCDPISGHTALYWYRQSLGQGLEFLIYFQGNSAPDKSGLPSDRFSAERTGGSVSTLTIQRTQQEDSAVYLCASRGLAEETQYFGPGTRLLVL.

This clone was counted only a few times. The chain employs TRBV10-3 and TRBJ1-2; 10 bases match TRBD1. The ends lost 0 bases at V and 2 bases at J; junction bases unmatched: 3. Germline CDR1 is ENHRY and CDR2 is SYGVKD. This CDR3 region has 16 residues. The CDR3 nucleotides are TGTGCCATCAGTGAGTCTGAGACAGGGGGCAACTATGGCTACACCTTC. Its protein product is CAISESETGGNYGYTF.